The 15 T cell receptor beta chains given below trace back to one sample, sequenced in a study of CD8 T cells in ankylosing spondylitis. MiXCR, run by TCRdb on the 5' RACE reads, gives a single entry per CDR3 protein. This sample has fewer than 250,000 distinct CDR3 sequences, with roughly a tenth found just once. Material for sequencing was blood, either unsorted or a sorted T cell fraction (not recorded which). The receptor source for this set is a male donor with ankylosing spondylitis or in good health (not recorded which).

The V gene is TRBV7-2, the J gene TRBJ1-1; 7 bases agree with TRBD1. The J segment lost 4 bases and the V segment lost 6 bases, leaving 17 bases of the junction unmatched. This CDR3 region has 17 residues. Germline lookup yields CDR1 SGHTA and CDR2 FQGNSA. The CDR3 DNA reads TGTGCCAGCAGTTCCACCCGGACACGGGACAGAGGCACTGAAGCTTTCTTT. Translated, it gives CASSSTRTRDRGTEAFF.

The chain recombines TRBV7-8 with TRBJ1-2; D is possibly TRBD1 (5 bases). Per the germline V gene, CDR1 is SGHVS and CDR2 is FQNEAQ. The V gene lost 3 bases and the J gene lost 8 bases, with 10 bases spanning the gap. This CDR3 is built from 12 residues. The CDR3 loop reads CASSFRDGGYTF. Here the CDR3 DNA reads TGTGCCAGCAGCTTCCGGGACGGGGGCTACACCTTC. Filled out from reference TRBV7-8 and TRBJ1-2, the complete variable domain reads GAGVSQSPRYKVAKRGQDVALRCDPISGHVSLFWYQQALGQGPEFLTYFQNEAQLDKSGLPSDRFFAERPEGSVSTLKIQRTQQEDSAVYLCASSFRDGGYTFGSGTRLTVV.

The sample holds many counts of this clonotype. This chain joins TRBV20-1 and TRBJ1-1; possible D gene TRBD1, 5 bases. CDR3 length equals 11 residues. CDR1 and CDR2 from the germline V gene are DFQATT and SNEGSKA (reference sequence). The V end was cut by 6 bases, the J end by 5 bases, with 10 bases between. Written as DNA, the CDR3 is TGCAGTGCCCAGAGGGGAACTGAAGCTTTCTTT. Residues: CSAQRGTEAFF.

This clonotype was observed many times. The chain couples TRBV5-6 to TRBJ2-3; 7 bases are shared with TRBD1. There are 15 residues in the CDR3. The ends lost 4 bases at V and 6 bases at J; junction bases unmatched: 11. Germline V lookup: CDR1 SGHDT, CDR2 YYEEEE. This CDR3 is CASSPDRAPPDTQYF. The CDR3 nucleotides read TGTGCCAGCAGCCCAGACAGGGCCCCGCCGGATACGCAGTATTTT.

This clonotype was detected a few times. The chain carries TRBV7-9 and TRBJ1-1, with a possible D match to TRBD1 (5 bases). Looked up from germline, CDR1 is SEHNR and CDR2 is FQNEAQ (reference sequence). Trimming removed 8 bases from V and 5 bases from J, with 15 bases in between. CDR3 length: 13 residues. In DNA, the CDR3 is TGTGCCAGCGCCGGCGGGGGTTGGACTGAAGCTTTCTTT. This translates into CASAGGGWTEAFF.

This clonotype appeared a few times. The chain has TRBV6-5 and TRBJ1-4; D not resolved. Deletions cut 5 bases from V and 8 bases from J, with 9 bases between. The CDR3 totals 12 residues. Germline V gives CDR1 MNHEY, CDR2 SVGAGI. The DNA for the CDR3 is TGTGCCAGCAGTCCCTCGGGGGAAAAACTGTTTTTT. This codes for CASSPSGEKLFF.

This clonotype was seen ten or more times. The chain links TRBV4-1 to TRBJ2-7, with TRBD2 identical over 7 bases. Germline values: CDR1 MGHRA, CDR2 YSYEKL. The CDR3 is 14 amino acids. Trimming at V came to 6 bases and at J to 7 bases, leaving 12 bases not matched to a gene. CDR3 nucleotide sequence: TGCGCCAGCAGTCCCCAGCGGGAAATAGGGGAGCAGTACTTC. It codes for CASSPQREIGEQYF.

The sample holds many counts of this clonotype. The chain is built from TRBV5-1 and TRBJ2-1, with D perhaps TRBD1 (5 bases). V gave up 0 bases and J gave up 7 bases, with 11 bases separating them. Germline CDR1 SGHRS, CDR2 YFSETQ. The CDR3 totals 14 residues. CDR3 residues: CASSLVREGNEQFF. CDR3 sequence (DNA): TGCGCCAGCAGCTTGGTCAGGGAAGGAAATGAGCAGTTCTTC.

This clonotype has at least ten counts. The chain uses TRBV3-1 and TRBJ2-1; D remains unclear. This CDR3 is 15 amino acids long. From germline, CDR1 is LGHDT and CDR2 YNNKEL (reference sequence). The germline V and J ends were trimmed by 1 base and 0 bases, with 7 bases remaining between them. The CDR3 nucleotides are TGTGCCAGCAGCCAAGGGCGATCCTCCTACAATGAGCAGTTCTTC. This encodes CASSQGRSSYNEQFF.

This clonotype was detected a few times. The rearrangement joins TRBV30 to TRBJ1-5, with D unclear. With 1 base removed from V and 0 bases from J, the gap between germline ends came to 7 bases. This CDR3 has 14 residues. Germline V lookup: CDR1 GTSNPN, CDR2 SVGIG (reference sequence). This chain's CDR3 is CAWSADGSNQPQHF. The CDR3, as DNA: TGTGCCTGGAGTGCCGACGGTAGCAATCAGCCCCAGCATTTT.

This clonotype has at least ten counts. This CDR3 is CAWSTLNRGGGAFF. The CDR3 nucleotides are TGTGCCTGGAGTACCCTGAATCGGGGCGGGGGAGCTTTCTTT. J is TRBJ1-1 and V is TRBV30, with TRBD1 as a possible D gene (5 bases). CDR1 GTSNPN and CDR2 SVGIG come from the germline V gene (reference sequence). The CDR3 is 14 residues long. The V end lost 2 bases, the J end lost 10 bases, and 20 bases lay between the germline ends.

This clonotype was seen many times. The chain couples TRBV11-2 to TRBJ2-1; D not resolved. V lost 0 bases and J 0 bases, leaving 9 bases between the germline ends. The length of the CDR3 is 16 residues. From germline, CDR1 is SGHAT and CDR2 FQNNGV. CDR3 sequence: CASSLEWASSYNEQFF. CDR3 bases: TGTGCCAGCAGCTTAGAATGGGCTTCCTCCTACAATGAGCAGTTCTTC.

This clonotype came up many times. The chain is built from TRBV20-1 and TRBJ2-2; 9 positions agree with TRBD1. The germline V gene encodes CDR1 DFQATT and CDR2 SNEGSKA (reference sequence). Trimming cost V 6 bases and J 5 bases; bases outside gene matches: 7. CDR3 length equals 14 residues. The DNA for the CDR3 is TGCAGTGCCGAGACCGGGACAGGGACCGGGGAGCTGTTTTTT. This translates into CSAETGTGTGELFF.

This clonotype showed up many times. This sequence joins TRBV10-3 and TRBJ2-7; 15 bases fit TRBD2. CDR3 length: 19 amino acids. CDR1 and CDR2 from the germline V gene are ENHRY and SYGVKD. Trimming removed 0 bases from V and 0 bases from J; junction bases left unmatched: 6. The DNA of the CDR3 is TGTGCCATCAGTGAGTCGTGGACTAGCGGGAGGGATAGCTCCTACGAGCAGTACTTC. Translated: CAISESWTSGRDSSYEQYF.

This clonotype has a count of ten or more. The chain is built from TRBV21-1 and TRBJ1-1; TRBD1 is the table's D call, not checked against the DNA. TRBV21-1 is shown as a pseudogene. This CDR3 spans 15 amino acids. In DNA, the CDR3 is TGTGCCAGCAGCCCTTTTTCGGGGGCTGGGGGTGAAGCTTTCTTT. Its protein product is CASSPFSGAGGEAFF.